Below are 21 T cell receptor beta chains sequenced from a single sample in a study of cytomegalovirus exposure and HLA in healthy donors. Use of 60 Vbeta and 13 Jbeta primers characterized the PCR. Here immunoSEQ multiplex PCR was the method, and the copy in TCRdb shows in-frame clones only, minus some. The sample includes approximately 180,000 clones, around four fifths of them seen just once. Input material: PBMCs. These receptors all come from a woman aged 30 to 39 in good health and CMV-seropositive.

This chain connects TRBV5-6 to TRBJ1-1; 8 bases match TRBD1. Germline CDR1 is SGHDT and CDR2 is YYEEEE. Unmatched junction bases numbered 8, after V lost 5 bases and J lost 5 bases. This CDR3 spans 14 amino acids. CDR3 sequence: CASRPGQVYTEAFF. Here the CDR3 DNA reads TGTGCCAGCAGACCGGGACAGGTATATACTGAAGCTTTCTTT.

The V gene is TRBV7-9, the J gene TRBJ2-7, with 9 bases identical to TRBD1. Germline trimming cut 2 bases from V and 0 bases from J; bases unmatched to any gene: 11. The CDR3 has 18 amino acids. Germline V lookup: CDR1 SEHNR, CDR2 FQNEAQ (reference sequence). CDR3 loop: CASSLIRTGAKDSYEQYF. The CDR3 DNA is TGTGCCAGCAGCTTAATTAGGACAGGGGCTAAGGACTCCTACGAGCAGTACTTC. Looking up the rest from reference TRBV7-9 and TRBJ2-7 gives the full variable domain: DTGVSQNPRHKITKRGQNVTFRCDPISEHNRLYWYRQTLGQGPEFLTYFQNEAQLEKSRLLSDRFSAERPKGSFSTLEIQRTEQGDSAMYLCASSLIRTGAKDSYEQYFGPGTRLTVT.

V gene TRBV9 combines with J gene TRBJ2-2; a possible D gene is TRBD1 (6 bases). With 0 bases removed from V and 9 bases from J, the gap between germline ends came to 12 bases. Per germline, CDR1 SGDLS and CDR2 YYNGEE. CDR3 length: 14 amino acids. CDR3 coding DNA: TGTGCCAGCAGCGTAGGTCAGGGGCACAGGGAGCTGTTTTTT. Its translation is CASSVGQGHRELFF.

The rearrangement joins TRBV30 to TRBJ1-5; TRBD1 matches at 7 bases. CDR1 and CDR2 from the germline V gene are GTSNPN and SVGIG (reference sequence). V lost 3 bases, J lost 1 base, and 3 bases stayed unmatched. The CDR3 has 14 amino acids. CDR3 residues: CAWRGGGSNQPQHF. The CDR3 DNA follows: TGTGCCTGGAGAGGGGGCGGGAGCAATCAGCCCCAGCATTTT.

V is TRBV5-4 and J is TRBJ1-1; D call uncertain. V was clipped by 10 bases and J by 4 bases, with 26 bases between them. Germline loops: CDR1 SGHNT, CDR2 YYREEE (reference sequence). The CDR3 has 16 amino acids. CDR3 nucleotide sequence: TGTGCCTATGAGGAGGGTGGACTGGGGATAAGCACTGAAGCTTTCTTT. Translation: CAYEEGGLGISTEAFF.

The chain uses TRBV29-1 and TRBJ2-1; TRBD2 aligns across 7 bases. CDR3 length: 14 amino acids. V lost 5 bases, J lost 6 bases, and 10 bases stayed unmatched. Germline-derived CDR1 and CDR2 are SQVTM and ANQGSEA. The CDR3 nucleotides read TGCAGCGTTCGGTCCGGACTAGTCCCCAATGAGCAGTTCTTC. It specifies CSVRSGLVPNEQFF.

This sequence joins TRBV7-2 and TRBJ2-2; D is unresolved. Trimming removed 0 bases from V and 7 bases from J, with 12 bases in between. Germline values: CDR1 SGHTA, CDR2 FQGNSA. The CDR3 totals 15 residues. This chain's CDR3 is CASSLASPSGGELFF. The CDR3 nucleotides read TGTGCCAGCAGCTTAGCTAGTCCCTCGGGCGGGGAGCTGTTTTTT.

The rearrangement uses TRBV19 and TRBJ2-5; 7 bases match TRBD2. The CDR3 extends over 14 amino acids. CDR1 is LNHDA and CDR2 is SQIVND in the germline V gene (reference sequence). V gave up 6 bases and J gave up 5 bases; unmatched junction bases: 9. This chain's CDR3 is CASRGAGSSETQYF. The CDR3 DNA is TGTGCCAGTAGGGGAGCGGGAAGCAGCGAGACCCAGTACTTC.

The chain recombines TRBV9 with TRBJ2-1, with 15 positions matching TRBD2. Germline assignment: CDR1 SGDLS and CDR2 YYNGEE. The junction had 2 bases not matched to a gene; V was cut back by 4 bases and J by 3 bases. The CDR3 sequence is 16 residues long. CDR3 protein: CASSLGLAGGYNEQFF. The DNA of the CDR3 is TGTGCCAGCAGCCTGGGACTAGCGGGAGGCTACAATGAGCAGTTCTTC. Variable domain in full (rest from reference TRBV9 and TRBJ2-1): DSGVTQTPKHLITATGQRVTLRCSPRSGDLSVYWYQQSLDQGLQFLIQYYNGEERAKGNILERFSAQQFPDLHSELNLSSLELGDSALYFCASSLGLAGGYNEQFFGPGTRLTVL.

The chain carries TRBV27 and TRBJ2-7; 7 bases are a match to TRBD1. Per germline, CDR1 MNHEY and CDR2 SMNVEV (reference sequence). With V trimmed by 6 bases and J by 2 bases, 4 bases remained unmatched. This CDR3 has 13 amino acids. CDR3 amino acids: CASRPTGAYEQYF. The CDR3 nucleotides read TGTGCCAGCAGACCTACAGGGGCCTACGAGCAGTACTTC.

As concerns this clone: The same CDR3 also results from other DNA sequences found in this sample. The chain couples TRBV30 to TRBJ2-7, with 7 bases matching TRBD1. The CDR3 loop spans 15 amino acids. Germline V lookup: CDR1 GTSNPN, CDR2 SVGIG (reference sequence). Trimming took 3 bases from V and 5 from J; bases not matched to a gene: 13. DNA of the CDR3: TGTGCCTGGAGCGAGGGAGAAACAGGGGTCGACGAGCAGTACTTC. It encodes CAWSEGETGVDEQYF. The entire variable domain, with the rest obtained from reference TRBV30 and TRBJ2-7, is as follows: SQTIHQWPATLVQPVGSPLSLECTVEGTSNPNLYWYRQAAGRGLQLLFYSVGIGQISSEVPQNLSASRPQDRQFILSSKKLLLSDSGFYLCAWSEGETGVDEQYFGPGTRLTVT.

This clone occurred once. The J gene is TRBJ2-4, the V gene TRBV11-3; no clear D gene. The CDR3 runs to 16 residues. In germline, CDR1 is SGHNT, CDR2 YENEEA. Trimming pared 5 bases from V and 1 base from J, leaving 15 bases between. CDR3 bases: TGTGCCAGCAGCCCCTCCGGTCGGGTGGCCAAAAACATTCAGTACTTC. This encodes CASSPSGRVAKNIQYF.

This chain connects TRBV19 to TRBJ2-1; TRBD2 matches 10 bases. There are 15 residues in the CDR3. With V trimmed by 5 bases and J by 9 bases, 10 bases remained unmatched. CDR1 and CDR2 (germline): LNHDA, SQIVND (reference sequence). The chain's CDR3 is CASSPSGTSDVEQFF. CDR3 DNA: TGTGCCAGTAGTCCTTCCGGGACTAGCGATGTTGAGCAGTTCTTC.

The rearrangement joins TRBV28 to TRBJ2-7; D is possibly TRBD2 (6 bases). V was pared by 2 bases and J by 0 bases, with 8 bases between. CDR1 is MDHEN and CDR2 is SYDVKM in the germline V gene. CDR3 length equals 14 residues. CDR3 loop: CASSLAGRSYEQYF. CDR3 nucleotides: TGTGCCAGCAGTTTAGCGGGACGCTCCTACGAGCAGTACTTC.

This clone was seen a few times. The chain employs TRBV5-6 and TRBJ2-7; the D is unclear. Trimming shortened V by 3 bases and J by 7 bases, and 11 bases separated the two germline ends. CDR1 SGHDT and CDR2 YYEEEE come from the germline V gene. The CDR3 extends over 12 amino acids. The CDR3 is CASSSGAWEQYF. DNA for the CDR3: TGTGCCAGCAGCTCCGGAGCGTGGGAGCAGTACTTC.

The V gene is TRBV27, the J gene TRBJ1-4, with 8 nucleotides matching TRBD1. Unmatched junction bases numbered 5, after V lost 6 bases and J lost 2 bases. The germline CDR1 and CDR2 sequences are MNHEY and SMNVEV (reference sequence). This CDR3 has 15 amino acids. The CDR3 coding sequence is TGTGCCAGCAGAGCCCGACAGGGGACTAATGAAAAACTGTTTTTT. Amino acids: CASRARQGTNEKLFF. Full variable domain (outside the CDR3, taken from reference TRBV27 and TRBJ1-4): EAQVTQNPRYLITVTGKKLTVTCSQNMNHEYMSWYRQDPGLGLRQIYYSMNVEVTDKGDVPEGYKVSRKEKRNFPLILESPSPNQTSLYFCASRARQGTNEKLFFGSGTQLSVL.

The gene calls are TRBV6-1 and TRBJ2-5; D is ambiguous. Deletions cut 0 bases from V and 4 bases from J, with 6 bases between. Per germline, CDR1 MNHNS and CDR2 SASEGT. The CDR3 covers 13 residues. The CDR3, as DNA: TGTGCCAGCAGTGAAGCGGGCTCAGAGACCCAGTACTTC. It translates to CASSEAGSETQYF.

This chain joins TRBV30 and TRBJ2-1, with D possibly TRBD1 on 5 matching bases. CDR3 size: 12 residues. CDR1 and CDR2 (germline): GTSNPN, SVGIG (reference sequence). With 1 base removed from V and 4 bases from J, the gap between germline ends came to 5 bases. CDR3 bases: TGTGCCTGGAGTGGACAGTACAATGAGCAGTTCTTC. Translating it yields CAWSGQYNEQFF.

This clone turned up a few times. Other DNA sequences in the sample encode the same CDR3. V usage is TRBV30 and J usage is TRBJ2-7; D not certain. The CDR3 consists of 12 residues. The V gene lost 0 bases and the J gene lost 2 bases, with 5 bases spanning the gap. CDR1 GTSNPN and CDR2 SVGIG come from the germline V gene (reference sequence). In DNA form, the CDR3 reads TGTGCCTGGAGTGTTGGCCCCTACGAGCAGTACTTC. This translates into CAWSVGPYEQYF.

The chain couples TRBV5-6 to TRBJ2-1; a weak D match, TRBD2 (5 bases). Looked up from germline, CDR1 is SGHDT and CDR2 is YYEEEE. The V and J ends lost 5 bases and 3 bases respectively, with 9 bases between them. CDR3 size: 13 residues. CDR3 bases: TGTGCCAGCAGAGGAGGATACTACAATGAGCAGTTCTTC. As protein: CASRGGYYNEQFF.

DNA of the CDR3: TGTGCCAGTAGTAGGCATTCTAGCGAGCAGTACTTC. It is translated as CASSRHSSEQYF. The chain is built from TRBV19 and TRBJ2-7, with no clear D. V gave up 4 bases and J gave up 6 bases, with 10 bases separating them. This CDR3 is 12 amino acids long. The germline V gene has CDR1 LNHDA and CDR2 SQIVND (reference sequence).